This T cell receptor (beta chain) came from a study of identical twins. Study-level points and caveats: Invariant MAIT and iNKT cells are populations that could partly confound zero-insertion analyses.

On this clonotype: The antigen remains unidentified.

Trimming at V came to 5 bases and at J to 3 bases, leaving 9 bases not matched to a gene. Germline lookup yields CDR1 SGHTA and CDR2 FQGNSA. The CDR3 is made up of 15 amino acids. MiXCR, run by TCRdb on the 5' RACE reads, gives a single entry per CDR3 protein. The sample holds about 690,000 distinct CDR3 sequences; 21% are singletons and the top ten take 4% to 4.5%. Another study also made use of these data, one on T cells expressing NK-cell markers. That paper notes: Restricting sorting to alpha-beta TCR T cells was achieved in several experiments by an anti-gamma-delta TCR antibody. Among CD8+ T cells from about 6 donors, dominant NKG2C+ clonotypes accounted for about 1.0-7.0%.

The source is a woman between 18 and 29 years old in good health. The sample consisted of PBMCs. The V call is TRBV7-2, the J call TRBJ2-7, with 8 bases that match TRBD2. In DNA, the CDR3 is TGTGCCAGCAGCCCGCAGACTAGCGCATTCTACGAGCAGTACTTC. Protein sequence: CASSPQTSAFYEQYF.